This TCR beta chain was identified in a study of T cells after yellow fever vaccination. General study results and limits: Just a small share of clonotypes turned up in the CD4 compartment as well as the CD8 compartment. The secondary response showed a weaker magnitude and a faster peak, day 5 versus 15. Boosting was followed by the reappearance of most primary-vaccination clones (roughly 96% CD4, 85% to 90% CD8).

Trimming stripped 0 bases from V and 3 bases from J, with 12 bases between. The CDR3 runs 15 residues. Germline assignment: CDR1 SGHRS and CDR2 YFSETQ. The table lists this clonotype with a few counts. Its antigen is unknown. TCRdb reprocessed the 5' RACE reads via MiXCR and lists one record per CDR3 protein. The sample contains hundreds of thousands of distinct CDR3 sequences, around 12% of which appear only once. This sequence was found in a young man who received the YFV17D yellow fever vaccine. The gene calls are TRBV5-1 and TRBJ1-1; maybe TRBD1 (6 bases). The sample consisted of CD4+ T cells sorted from PBMCs, taken 15 days after the yellow fever booster vaccination. CDR3 sequence reads: CASSLEGQPYTEAFF. CDR3 DNA: TGCGCCAGCAGCTTGGAAGGACAGCCCTACACTGAAGCTTTCTTT. The whole variable domain, filled in from reference TRBV5-1 and TRBJ1-1, reads KAGVTQTPRYLIKTRGQQVTLSCSPISGHRSVSWYQQTPGQGLQFLFEYFSETQRNKGNFPGRFSGRQFSNSRSEMNVSTLELGDSALYLCASSLEGQPYTEAFFGQGTRLTVV.